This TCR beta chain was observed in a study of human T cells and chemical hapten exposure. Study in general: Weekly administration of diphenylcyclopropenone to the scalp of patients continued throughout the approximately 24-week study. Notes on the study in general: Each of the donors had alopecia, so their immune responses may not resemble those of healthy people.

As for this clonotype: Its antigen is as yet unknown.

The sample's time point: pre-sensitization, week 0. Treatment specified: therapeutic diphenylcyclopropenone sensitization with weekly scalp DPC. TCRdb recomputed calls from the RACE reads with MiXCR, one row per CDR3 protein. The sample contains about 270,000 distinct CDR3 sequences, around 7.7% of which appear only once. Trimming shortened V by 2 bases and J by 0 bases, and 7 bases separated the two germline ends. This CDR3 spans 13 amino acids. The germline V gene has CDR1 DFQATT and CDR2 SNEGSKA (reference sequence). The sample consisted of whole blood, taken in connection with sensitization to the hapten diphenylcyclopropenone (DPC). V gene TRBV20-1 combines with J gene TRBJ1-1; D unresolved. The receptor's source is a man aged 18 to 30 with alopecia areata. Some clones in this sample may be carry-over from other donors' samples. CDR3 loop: CSARNSVNTEAFF. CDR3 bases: TGCAGTGCTAGAAATTCAGTGAACACTGAAGCTTTCTTT.